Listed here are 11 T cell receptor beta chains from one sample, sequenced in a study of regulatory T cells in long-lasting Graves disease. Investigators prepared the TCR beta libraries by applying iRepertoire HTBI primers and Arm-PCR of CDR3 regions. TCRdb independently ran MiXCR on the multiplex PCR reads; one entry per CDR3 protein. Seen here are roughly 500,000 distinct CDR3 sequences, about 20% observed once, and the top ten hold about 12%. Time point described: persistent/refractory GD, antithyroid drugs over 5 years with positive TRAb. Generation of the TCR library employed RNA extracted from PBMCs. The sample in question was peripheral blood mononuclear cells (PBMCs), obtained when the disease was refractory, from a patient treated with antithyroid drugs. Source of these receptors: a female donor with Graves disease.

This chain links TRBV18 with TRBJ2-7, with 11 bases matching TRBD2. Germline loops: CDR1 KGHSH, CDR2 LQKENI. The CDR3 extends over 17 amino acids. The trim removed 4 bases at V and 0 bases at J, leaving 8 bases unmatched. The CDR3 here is CASSQGTSGISSYEQYF. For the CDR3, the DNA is TGTGCCAGCTCACAAGGGACTAGCGGAATAAGCTCCTACGAGCAGTACTTC.

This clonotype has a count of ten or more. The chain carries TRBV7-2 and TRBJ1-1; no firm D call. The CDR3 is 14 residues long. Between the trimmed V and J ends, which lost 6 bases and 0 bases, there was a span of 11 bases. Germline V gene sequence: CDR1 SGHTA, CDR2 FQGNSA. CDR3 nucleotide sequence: TGTGCCAGCAGGGCCAGAACCTTGAACACTGAAGCTTTCTTT. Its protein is CASRARTLNTEAFF.

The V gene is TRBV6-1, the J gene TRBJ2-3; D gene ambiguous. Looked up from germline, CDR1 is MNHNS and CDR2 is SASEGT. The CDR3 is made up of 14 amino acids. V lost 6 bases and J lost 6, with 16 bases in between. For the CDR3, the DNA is TGTGCCAGCAGCCGGGTCCCCCAGGCTGATACGCAGTATTTT. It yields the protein CASSRVPQADTQYF.

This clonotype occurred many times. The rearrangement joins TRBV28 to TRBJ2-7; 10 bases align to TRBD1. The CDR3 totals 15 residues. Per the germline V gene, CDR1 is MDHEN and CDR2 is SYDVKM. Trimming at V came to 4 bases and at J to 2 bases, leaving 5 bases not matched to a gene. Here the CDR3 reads CASSSRDRGPYEQYF. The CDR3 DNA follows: TGTGCCAGCAGTTCACGGGACAGGGGTCCCTACGAGCAGTACTTC.

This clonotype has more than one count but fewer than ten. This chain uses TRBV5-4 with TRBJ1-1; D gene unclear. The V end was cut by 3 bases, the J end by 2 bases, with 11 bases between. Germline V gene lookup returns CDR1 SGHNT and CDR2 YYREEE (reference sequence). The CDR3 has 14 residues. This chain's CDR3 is CASSYQRKNTEAFF. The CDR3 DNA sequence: TGTGCCAGCAGCTACCAACGGAAAAACACTGAAGCTTTCTTT.

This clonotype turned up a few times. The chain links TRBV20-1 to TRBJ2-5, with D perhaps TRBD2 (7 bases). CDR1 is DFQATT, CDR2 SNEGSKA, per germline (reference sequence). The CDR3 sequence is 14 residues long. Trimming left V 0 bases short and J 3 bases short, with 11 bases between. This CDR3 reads CSARDRGAKETQYF. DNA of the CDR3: TGCAGTGCTAGAGATCGGGGGGCTAAAGAGACCCAGTACTTC.

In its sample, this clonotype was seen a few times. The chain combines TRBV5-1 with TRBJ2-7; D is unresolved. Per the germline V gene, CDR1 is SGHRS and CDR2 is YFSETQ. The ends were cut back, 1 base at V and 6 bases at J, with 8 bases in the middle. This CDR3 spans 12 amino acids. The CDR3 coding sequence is TGCGCCAGCAGCTTGACTATAGGCGAGCAGTACTTC. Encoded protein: CASSLTIGEQYF.

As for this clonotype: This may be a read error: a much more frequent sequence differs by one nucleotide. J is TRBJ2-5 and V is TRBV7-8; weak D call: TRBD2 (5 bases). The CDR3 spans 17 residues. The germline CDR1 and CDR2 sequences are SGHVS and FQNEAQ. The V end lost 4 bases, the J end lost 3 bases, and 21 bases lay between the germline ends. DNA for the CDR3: TGTGCCAGCAGCTCCCAGCCCTTACTAGTGGAGAAAGAGACCCAGTACTTC. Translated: CASSSQPLLVEKETQYF.

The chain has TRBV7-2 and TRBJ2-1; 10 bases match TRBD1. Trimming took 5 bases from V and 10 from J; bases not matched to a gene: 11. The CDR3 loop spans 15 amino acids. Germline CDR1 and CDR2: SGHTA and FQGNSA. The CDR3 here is CASSDRTGGFGEQFF. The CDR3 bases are TGTGCCAGCAGCGACCGGACAGGGGGGTTCGGCGAGCAGTTCTTC.

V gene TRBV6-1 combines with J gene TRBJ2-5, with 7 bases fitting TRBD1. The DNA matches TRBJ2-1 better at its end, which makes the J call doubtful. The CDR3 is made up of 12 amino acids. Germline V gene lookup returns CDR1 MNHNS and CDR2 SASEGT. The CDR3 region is CASSVQGHEQFF. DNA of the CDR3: TGTGCCAGCAGCGTACAGGGGCATGAGCAGTTCTTC.

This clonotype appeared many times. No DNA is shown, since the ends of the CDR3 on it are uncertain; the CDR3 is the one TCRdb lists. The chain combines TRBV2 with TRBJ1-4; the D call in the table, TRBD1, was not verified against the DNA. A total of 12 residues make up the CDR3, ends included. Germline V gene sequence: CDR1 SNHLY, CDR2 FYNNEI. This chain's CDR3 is CASSGQLKNCFF.